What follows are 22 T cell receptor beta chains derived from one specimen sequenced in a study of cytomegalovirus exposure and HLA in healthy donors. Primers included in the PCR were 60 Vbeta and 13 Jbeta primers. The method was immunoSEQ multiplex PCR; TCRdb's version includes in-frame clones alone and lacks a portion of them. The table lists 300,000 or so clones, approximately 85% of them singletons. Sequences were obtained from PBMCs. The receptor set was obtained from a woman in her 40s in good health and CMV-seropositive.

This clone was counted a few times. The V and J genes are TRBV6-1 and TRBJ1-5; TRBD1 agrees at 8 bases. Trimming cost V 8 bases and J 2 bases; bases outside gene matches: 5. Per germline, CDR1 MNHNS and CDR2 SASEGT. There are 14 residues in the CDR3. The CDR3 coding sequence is TGTGCCAGCGCAGGGGGCACGGGCAATCAGCCCCAGCATTTT. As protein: CASAGGTGNQPQHF.

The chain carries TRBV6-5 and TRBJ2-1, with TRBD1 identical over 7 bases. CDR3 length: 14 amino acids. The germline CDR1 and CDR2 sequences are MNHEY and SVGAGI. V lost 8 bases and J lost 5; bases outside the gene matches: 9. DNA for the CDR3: TGTGCCAGCGGTAGGACAGGTTATAACAATGAGCAGTTCTTC. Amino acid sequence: CASGRTGYNNEQFF.

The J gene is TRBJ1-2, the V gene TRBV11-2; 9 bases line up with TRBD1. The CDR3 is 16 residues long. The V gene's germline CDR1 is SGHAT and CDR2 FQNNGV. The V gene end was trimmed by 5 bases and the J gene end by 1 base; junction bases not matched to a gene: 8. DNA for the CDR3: TGTGCCAGCAGCACTCCGGACAGGGGAATTAACTATGGCTACACCTTC. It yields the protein CASSTPDRGINYGYTF.

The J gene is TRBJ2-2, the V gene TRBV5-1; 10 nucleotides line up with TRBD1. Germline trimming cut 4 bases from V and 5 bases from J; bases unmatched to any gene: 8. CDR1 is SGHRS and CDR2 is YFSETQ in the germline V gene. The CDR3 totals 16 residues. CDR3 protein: CASSSIGQGGTGELFF. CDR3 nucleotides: TGCGCCAGCAGCAGTATTGGACAGGGGGGAACCGGGGAGCTGTTTTTT.

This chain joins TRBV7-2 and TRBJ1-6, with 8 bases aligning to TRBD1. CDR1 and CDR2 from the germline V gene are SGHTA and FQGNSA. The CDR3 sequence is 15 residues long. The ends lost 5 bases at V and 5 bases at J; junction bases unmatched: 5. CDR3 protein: CASSPGQVDNSPLHF. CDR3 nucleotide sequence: TGTGCCAGCAGCCCGGGACAGGTTGATAATTCACCCCTCCACTTT.

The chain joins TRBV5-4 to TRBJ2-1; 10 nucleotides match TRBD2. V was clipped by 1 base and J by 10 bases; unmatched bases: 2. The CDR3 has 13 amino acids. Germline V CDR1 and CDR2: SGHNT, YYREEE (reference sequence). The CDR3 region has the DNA TGTGCCAGCAGCTTGACTAGCGGGAACGAGCAGTTCTTC. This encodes CASSLTSGNEQFF.

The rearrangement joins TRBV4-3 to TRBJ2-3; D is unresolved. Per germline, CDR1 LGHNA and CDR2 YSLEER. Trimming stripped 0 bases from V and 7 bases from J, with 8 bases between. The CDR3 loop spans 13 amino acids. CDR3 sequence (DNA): TGCGCCAGCAGCCAAGATGTAGTAAATACGCAGTATTTT. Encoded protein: CASSQDVVNTQYF.

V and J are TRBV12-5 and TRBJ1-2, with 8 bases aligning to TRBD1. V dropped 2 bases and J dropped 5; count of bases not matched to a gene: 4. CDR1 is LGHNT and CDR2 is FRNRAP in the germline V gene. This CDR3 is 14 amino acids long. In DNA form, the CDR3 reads TGTGCTAGTGGTTTGTCAGGGGGCGGTTATGGCTACACCTTC. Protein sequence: CASGLSGGGYGYTF.

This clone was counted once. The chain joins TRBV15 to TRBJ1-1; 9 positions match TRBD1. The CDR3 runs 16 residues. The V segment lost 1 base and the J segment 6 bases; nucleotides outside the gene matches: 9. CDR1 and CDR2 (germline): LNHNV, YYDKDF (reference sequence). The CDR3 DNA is TGTGCCACCAGCAGAGGGGGACAGGGCGGGAGGTCTGAAGCTTTCTTT. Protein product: CATSRGGQGGRSEAFF. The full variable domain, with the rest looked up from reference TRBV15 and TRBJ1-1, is DAMVIQNPRYQVTQFGKPVTLSCSQTLNHNVMYWYQQKSSQAPKLLFHYYDKDFNNEADTPDNFQSRRPNTSFCFLDIRSPGLGDTAMYLCATSRGGQGGRSEAFFGQGTRLTVV.

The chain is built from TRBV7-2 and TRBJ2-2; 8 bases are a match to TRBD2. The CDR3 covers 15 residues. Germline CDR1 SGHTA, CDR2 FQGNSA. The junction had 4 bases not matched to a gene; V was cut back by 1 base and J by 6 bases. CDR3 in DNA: TGTGCCAGCAGCTTAGGAGCGGGAGTCCCCGGGGAGCTGTTTTTT. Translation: CASSLGAGVPGELFF.

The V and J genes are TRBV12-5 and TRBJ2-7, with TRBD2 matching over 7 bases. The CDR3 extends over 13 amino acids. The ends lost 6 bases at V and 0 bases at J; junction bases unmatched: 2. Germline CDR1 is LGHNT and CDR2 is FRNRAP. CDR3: CASGASGSYEQYF. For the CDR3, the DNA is TGTGCTAGTGGGGCTAGCGGCTCCTACGAGCAGTACTTC.

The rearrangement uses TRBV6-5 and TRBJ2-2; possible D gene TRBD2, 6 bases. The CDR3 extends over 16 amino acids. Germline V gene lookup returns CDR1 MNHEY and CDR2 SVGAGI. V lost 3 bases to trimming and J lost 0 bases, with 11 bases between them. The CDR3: CASSYGTSSNTGELFF. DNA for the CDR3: TGTGCCAGCAGTTATGGGACTTCTTCGAACACCGGGGAGCTGTTTTTT.

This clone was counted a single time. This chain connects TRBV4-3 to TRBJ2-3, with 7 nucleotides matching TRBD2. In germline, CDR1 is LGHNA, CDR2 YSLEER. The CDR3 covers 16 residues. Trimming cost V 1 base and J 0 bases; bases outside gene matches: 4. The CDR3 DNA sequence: TGCGCCAGCAGCCAAGGTGGACTAGTTAGCACAGATACGCAGTATTTT. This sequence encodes CASSQGGLVSTDTQYF.

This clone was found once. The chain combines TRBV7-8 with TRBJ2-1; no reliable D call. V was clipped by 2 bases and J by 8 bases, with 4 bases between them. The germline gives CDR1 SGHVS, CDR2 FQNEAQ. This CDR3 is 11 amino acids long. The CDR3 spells CASSLSYEQFF. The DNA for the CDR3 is TGTGCCAGCAGCTTAAGCTATGAGCAGTTCTTC.

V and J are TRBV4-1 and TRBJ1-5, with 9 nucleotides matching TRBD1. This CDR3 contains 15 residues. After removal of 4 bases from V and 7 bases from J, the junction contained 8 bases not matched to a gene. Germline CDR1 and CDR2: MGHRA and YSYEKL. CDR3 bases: TGCGCCAGCAGCCCCCTAGGGACAGGGACGCAGCCCCAGCATTTT. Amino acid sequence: CASSPLGTGTQPQHF.

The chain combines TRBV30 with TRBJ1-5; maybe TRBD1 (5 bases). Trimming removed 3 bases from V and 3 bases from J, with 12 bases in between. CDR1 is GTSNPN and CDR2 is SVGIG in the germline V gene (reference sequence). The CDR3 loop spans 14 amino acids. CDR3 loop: CAWSLGQLNQPQHF. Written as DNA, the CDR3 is TGTGCCTGGAGCCTGGGGCAGCTCAATCAGCCCCAGCATTTT.

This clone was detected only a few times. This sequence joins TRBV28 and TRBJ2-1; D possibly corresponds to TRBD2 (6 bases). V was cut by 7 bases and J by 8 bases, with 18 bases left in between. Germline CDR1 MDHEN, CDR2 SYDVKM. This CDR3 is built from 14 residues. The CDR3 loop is CASIRGAGIYEQFF. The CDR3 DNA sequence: TGTGCCAGCATTAGGGGAGCGGGCATTTATGAGCAGTTCTTC.

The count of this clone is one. The CDR3 DNA is TGTGCCAGCAGTTTCTCACAGGGGACCGGGGAGCTGTTTTTT. Translated: CASSFSQGTGELFF. This chain links TRBV27 with TRBJ2-2, with 7 nucleotides matching TRBD1. The CDR3 loop spans 14 amino acids. The J segment lost 5 bases and the V segment lost 3 bases, leaving 3 bases of the junction unmatched. The germline CDR1 and CDR2 sequences are MNHEY and SMNVEV (reference sequence).

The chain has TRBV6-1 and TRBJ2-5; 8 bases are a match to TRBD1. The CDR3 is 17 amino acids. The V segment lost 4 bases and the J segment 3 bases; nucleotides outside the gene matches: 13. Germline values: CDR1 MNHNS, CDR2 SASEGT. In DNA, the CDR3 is TGTGCCAGCAGTGGACCCGGGACAGGCTGGGGGGAAGAGACCCAGTACTTC. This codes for CASSGPGTGWGEETQYF.

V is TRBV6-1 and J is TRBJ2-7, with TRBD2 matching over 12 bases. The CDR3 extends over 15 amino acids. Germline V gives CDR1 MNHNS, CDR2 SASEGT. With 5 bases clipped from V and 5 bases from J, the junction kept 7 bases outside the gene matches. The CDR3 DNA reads TGTGCCAGCAGTACCCGACTAGCGGGAGTGAACGAGCAGTACTTC. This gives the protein CASSTRLAGVNEQYF.

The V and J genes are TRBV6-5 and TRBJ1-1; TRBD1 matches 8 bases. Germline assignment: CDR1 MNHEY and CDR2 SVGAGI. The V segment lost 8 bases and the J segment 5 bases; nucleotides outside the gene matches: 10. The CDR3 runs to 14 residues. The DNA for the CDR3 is TGTGCCAGCGTTCCTACCGGGACAGGAACTGAAGCTTTCTTT. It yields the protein CASVPTGTGTEAFF.

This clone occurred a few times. CDR3 bases: TGTGCCAGCAGCAGTGGACAGGGGACAGCTGGAAACACCATATATTTT. This translates into CASSSGQGTAGNTIYF. The J gene is TRBJ1-3, the V gene TRBV5-5, with 9 bases lining up with TRBD1. Germline V gene lookup returns CDR1 SGHKS and CDR2 YYEKEE (reference sequence). Trimming cost V 4 bases and J 2 bases; bases outside gene matches: 7. The CDR3 consists of 16 residues.